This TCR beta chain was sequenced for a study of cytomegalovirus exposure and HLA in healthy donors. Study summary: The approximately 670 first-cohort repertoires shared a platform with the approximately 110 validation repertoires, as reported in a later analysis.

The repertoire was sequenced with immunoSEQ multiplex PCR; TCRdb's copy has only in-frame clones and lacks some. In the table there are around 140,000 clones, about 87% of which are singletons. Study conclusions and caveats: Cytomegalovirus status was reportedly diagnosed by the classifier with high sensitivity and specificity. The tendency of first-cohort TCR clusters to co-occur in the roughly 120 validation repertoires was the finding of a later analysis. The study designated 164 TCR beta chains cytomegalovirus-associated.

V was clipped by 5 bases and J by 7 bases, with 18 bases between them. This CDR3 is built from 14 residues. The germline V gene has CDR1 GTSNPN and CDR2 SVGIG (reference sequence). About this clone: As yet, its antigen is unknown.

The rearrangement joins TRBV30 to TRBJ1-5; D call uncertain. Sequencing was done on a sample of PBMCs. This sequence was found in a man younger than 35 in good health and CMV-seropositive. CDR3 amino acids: CAWSSIGLGQPQHF. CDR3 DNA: TGTGCCTGGTCGTCGATAGGTCTGGGCCAGCCCCAGCATTTT.